Following are 21 T cell receptor beta chains from one sample sequenced in a study of T-cell memory formation after mild COVID-19. TCRdb called the 5' RACE reads again in MiXCR, with one record for every CDR3 protein. Among 300,000 to 400,000 distinct CDR3 sequences listed, roughly 13% were seen once. Sequencing used PBMCs or a T cell subset sorted from them (not recorded which). The receptors were gathered from a man between 18 and 29 years old who had mild COVID-19 (a few samples of this study predate the infection). Cell type and time point are not known.

The gene calls are TRBV7-2 and TRBJ2-2; D is perhaps TRBD2 (6 bases). Germline assignment: CDR1 SGHTA and CDR2 FQGNSA. The CDR3 is made up of 15 amino acids. V lost 7 bases and J lost 0, with 12 bases in between. CDR3 protein: CASTLRGTNTGELFF. CDR3 in DNA: TGTGCCAGCACCCTACGGGGGACGAACACCGGGGAGCTGTTTTTT.

This clonotype was observed many times. The CDR3 region has the DNA TGTGCCAGCACCATGAACCAGGGTAGGACTGAAGCTTTCTTT. It encodes CASTMNQGRTEAFF. This chain connects TRBV7-8 to TRBJ1-1, with a possible D match to TRBD1 (5 bases). CDR1 is SGHVS, CDR2 FQNEAQ, per germline. The CDR3 covers 14 residues. V was clipped by 7 bases and J by 5 bases, with 17 bases between them. The whole variable domain, filled in from reference TRBV7-8 and TRBJ1-1, reads GAGVSQSPRYKVAKRGQDVALRCDPISGHVSLFWYQQALGQGPEFLTYFQNEAQLDKSGLPSDRFFAERPEGSVSTLKIQRTQQEDSAVYLCASTMNQGRTEAFFGQGTRLTVV.

This chain connects TRBV6-6 to TRBJ2-1; D may be TRBD2 (7 bases). The germline V and J ends were trimmed by 1 base and 8 bases, with 21 bases remaining between them. This CDR3 has 17 residues. Germline CDR1 MNHNY, CDR2 SVGAGI (reference sequence). CDR3 region: CASSYYRARGVPDEQFF. In nucleotides, the CDR3 is TGTGCCAGCAGTTACTACAGGGCCCGGGGGGTCCCCGATGAGCAGTTCTTC.

This chain connects TRBV5-6 to TRBJ2-5, with 7 bases that match TRBD1. CDR1 is SGHDT and CDR2 is YYEEEE in the germline V gene. The CDR3 has 13 amino acids. V was clipped by 3 bases and J by 5 bases; unmatched bases: 4. DNA of the CDR3: TGTGCCAGCAGCTCAGCCAGGGGGGAGACCCAGTACTTC. It encodes CASSSARGETQYF.

This clonotype was seen only a few times. The V gene is TRBV27, the J gene TRBJ2-1; no definite D call. This CDR3 is 12 amino acids long. Between the trimmed V and J ends, which lost 8 bases and 5 bases, there was a span of 10 bases. Looked up from germline, CDR1 is MNHEY and CDR2 is SMNVEV (reference sequence). The CDR3 is CASPGTDNEQFF. The CDR3 DNA reads as TGTGCCAGCCCCGGAACCGACAATGAGCAGTTCTTC.

Remarks on this clonotype: This may come from a read error, since a much larger clone is one base off. The chain joins TRBV6-6 to TRBJ2-7, with TRBD2 as a possible D gene (6 bases). V lost 6 bases and J lost 4, with 7 bases in between. Germline CDR1 is MNHNY and CDR2 is SVGAGI (reference sequence). The CDR3 has 11 residues. The CDR3 sequence: CASREGYEQYF. CDR3 bases: TGTGCCAGCAGGGAGGGTTACGAGCAGTACTTC.

V is TRBV5-1 and J is TRBJ1-6; D perhaps matches TRBD1 (6 bases). The CDR3 contains 16 residues. CDR1 and CDR2 from the germline V gene are SGHRS and YFSETQ. V was cut by 3 bases and J by 5 bases, with 15 bases left in between. CDR3 nucleotides: TGCGCCAGCAGCTCTACGGGGACATCGGATAATTCACCCCTCCACTTT. Translated, it gives CASSSTGTSDNSPLHF. The variable domain in full, with the rest retrieved from reference TRBV5-1 and TRBJ1-6, is KAGVTQTPRYLIKTRGQQVTLSCSPISGHRSVSWYQQTPGQGLQFLFEYFSETQRNKGNFPGRFSGRQFSNSRSEMNVSTLELGDSALYLCASSSTGTSDNSPLHFGNGTRLTVT.

The chain recombines TRBV5-5 with TRBJ1-3, with 10 nucleotides matching TRBD1. V was clipped by 5 bases and J by 6 bases; unmatched bases: 5. The V gene's germline CDR1 is SGHKS and CDR2 YYEKEE (reference sequence). The CDR3 runs to 14 residues. The CDR3 DNA is TGTGCCAGCAGATCCGGACAGGGGGAAAACACCATATATTTT. This gives the protein CASRSGQGENTIYF. Together with reference TRBV5-5 and TRBJ1-3, the CDR3 gives the full variable domain: DAGVTQSPTHLIKTRGQQVTLRCSPISGHKSVSWYQQVLGQGPQFIFQYYEKEERGRGNFPDRFSARQFPNYSSELNVNALLLGDSALYLCASRSGQGENTIYFGEGSWLTVV.

This clonotype was observed a few times. The chain is built from TRBV5-1 and TRBJ2-2, with a tentative D call TRBD1 (5 bases). The ends were cut back, 0 bases at V and 6 bases at J, with 9 bases in the middle. The CDR3 length is 14 residues. Per the germline V gene, CDR1 is SGHRS and CDR2 is YFSETQ. CDR3 DNA sequence: TGCGCCAGCAGCTTGGAATGGGGCTCCGGGGAGCTGTTTTTT. Amino acid sequence: CASSLEWGSGELFF.

The V and J genes are TRBV6-1 and TRBJ1-2, with D possibly being TRBD1 (5 bases). CDR1 is MNHNS, CDR2 SASEGT, per germline. V was cut by 2 bases and J by 5 bases, with 15 bases left in between. The CDR3 totals 15 residues. The CDR3 coding sequence is TGTGCCAGCAGTGAAAGGGGATACGAGGGTTATGGCTACACCTTC. It translates to CASSERGYEGYGYTF.

The chain joins TRBV5-8 to TRBJ2-7, with a tentative D call TRBD2 (5 bases). The CDR3 runs to 14 residues. Germline values: CDR1 SGHTS, CDR2 YDEGEE. V shed 0 bases and J shed 5 bases, with 12 bases lying between them. DNA of the CDR3: TGTGCCAGCAGCTTGGGACTCGGGAAGGACGAGCAGTACGTC. Its protein product is CASSLGLGKDEQYV.

This clonotype was seen more than once but under ten times. An end of the junction differs from the germline gene, which may be a read error. The chain recombines TRBV3-1 with TRBJ2-7, with D hard to call. CDR3 size: 11 residues. Germline V lookup: CDR1 LGHDT, CDR2 YNNKEL (reference sequence). The CDR3 loop reads CASTPGPESDF. The CDR3 bases are TGTGCCAGCACTCCAGGACCAGAGTCGGACTTC.

The V gene is TRBV20-1, the J gene TRBJ2-5; TRBD2 might be the D (6 bases). The V gene's germline CDR1 is DFQATT and CDR2 SNEGSKA (reference sequence). The CDR3 length is 15 residues. Trimming took 4 bases from V and 2 from J, leaving 17 bases between them. The CDR3 coding sequence is TGCAGTGCTACATACGAAGGGACTCCACAAGAGACCCAGTACTTC. This gives the protein CSATYEGTPQETQYF.

This clonotype was detected only a few times. CDR3 DNA sequence: TGTGCCAGCAGCCGCCAGGGGACAGCCACAGATACGCAGTATTTT. This sequence encodes CASSRQGTATDTQYF. The chain recombines TRBV3-1 with TRBJ2-3; 7 bases map to TRBD1. The CDR3 is made up of 15 amino acids. Germline V gene data show CDR1 as LGHDT and CDR2 as YNNKEL (reference sequence). J lost 2 bases, V lost 4 bases, and 6 bases had no gene match.

This clonotype showed up many times. The CDR3 nucleotides read TGTGCCAGCAGTTTCTGGCAGGGGCATTCCTACGAGCAGTACTTC. Amino acids: CASSFWQGHSYEQYF. The V and J genes are TRBV27 and TRBJ2-7, with D maybe TRBD1 (6 bases). The ends were cut back, 3 bases at V and 1 base at J, with 13 bases in the middle. The CDR3 has 15 amino acids. From germline, CDR1 is MNHEY and CDR2 SMNVEV (reference sequence).

In this sample, this clonotype turned up a few times. The J gene is TRBJ2-5, the V gene TRBV23-1, with a weak D call TRBD2 (6 bases). TRBV23-1 is noted as an ORF with a role that remains uncertain. The CDR3 contains 13 residues. V lost 4 bases to trimming and J lost 5 bases, with 11 bases between them. The CDR3 nucleotides read TGCGCCAGCAGTCGAAAGGGAGGCGAGACCCAGTACTTC. It encodes CASSRKGGETQYF.

This clonotype was picked up a small number of times. The J gene is TRBJ2-2, the V gene TRBV11-2; D unresolved. Germline lookup yields CDR1 SGHAT and CDR2 FQNNGV. The CDR3 sequence is 15 residues long. Trimming removed 5 bases at V and 1 base at J, with 11 bases between. In nucleotides, the CDR3 is TGTGCCAGCAGCACATCCTCTAGGAACACCGGGGAGCTGTTTTTT. As protein: CASSTSSRNTGELFF.

This rearrangement joins TRBV28 to TRBJ1-5, with TRBD1 matching over 7 bases. V lost 11 bases to trimming and J lost 4 bases; unmatched junction nucleotides: 11. CDR3 length: 14 residues. Germline loops: CDR1 MDHEN, CDR2 SYDVKM. The CDR3 loop is CASQWDSPNQPQHF. The CDR3 bases are TGTGCCTCCCAATGGGACAGCCCTAATCAGCCCCAGCATTTT.

The rearrangement joins TRBV18 to TRBJ2-1, with 8 positions matching TRBD1. The length of the CDR3 is 15 residues. Per germline, CDR1 KGHSH and CDR2 LQKENI. The V gene end was trimmed by 3 bases and the J gene end by 5 bases; junction bases not matched to a gene: 6. This CDR3 reads CASSPTGAPHNEQFF. The CDR3 nucleotides are TGTGCCAGCTCACCGACAGGGGCCCCTCACAATGAGCAGTTCTTC. Full variable domain (outside the CDR3, taken from reference TRBV18 and TRBJ2-1): NAGVMQNPRHLVRRRGQEARLRCSPMKGHSHVYWYRQLPEEGLKFMVYLQKENIIDESGMPKERFSAEFPKEGPSILRIQQVVRGDSAAYFCASSPTGAPHNEQFFGPGTRLTVL.

This clonotype occurred a few times. This chain links TRBV9 with TRBJ1-1; the match to TRBD1 covers 10 bases. CDR1 is SGDLS, CDR2 YYNGEE, per germline. The CDR3 has 17 amino acids. Trimming at V came to 0 bases and at J to 0 bases, leaving 5 bases not matched to a gene. The CDR3 loop reads CASSVVETGGLNTEAFF. The CDR3, as DNA: TGTGCCAGCAGCGTAGTGGAGACAGGGGGCCTGAACACTGAAGCTTTCTTT. The full variable domain, completed using reference TRBV9 and TRBJ1-1, is DSGVTQTPKHLITATGQRVTLRCSPRSGDLSVYWYQQSLDQGLQFLIQYYNGEERAKGNILERFSAQQFPDLHSELNLSSLELGDSALYFCASSVVETGGLNTEAFFGQGTRLTVV.

The sample holds many counts of this clonotype. The chain is built from TRBV7-9 and TRBJ2-3, with TRBD2 as a possible D gene (5 bases). The CDR3 is 16 residues long. Per germline, CDR1 SEHNR and CDR2 FQNEAQ (reference sequence). Trimming stripped 5 bases from V and 6 bases from J, with 21 bases between. CDR3: CASSRPGGLISDTQYF. CDR3 DNA sequence: TGTGCCAGCAGCCGTCCGGGCGGGCTTATCTCGGATACGCAGTATTTT.